What follows are 21 T cell receptor beta chains derived from one specimen sequenced in a study of CD8 T cells in Susac syndrome (dated by TCRdb to about 2019). Library generation was performed with the immunoSEQ multiplex PCR assay. RNA was extracted using the RNeasy kit, and roughly 0.45 to 1 microgram was reverse transcribed with random hexamers. TCRdb passed the public sequencing reads through fastp at Q25 and MiXCR, retaining productive beta sequences. Identical CDR3 proteins give one entry, which carries the most common genes and DNA. The sample table shows over 65,000 distinct CDR3 sequences, and more than 85% are seen once. The ten biggest clones cover about 0.53% of the sample. Sequencing used CD4+ T cells from PBMCs. These receptors were taken from a human donor with Susac syndrome.

The chain recombines TRBV29-1 with TRBJ1-4, with unresolved D. The length of the CDR3 is 14 residues. Germline V CDR1 and CDR2: SQVTM, ANQGSEA. Trimming took 2 bases from V and 3 from J, leaving 10 bases between them. CDR3 sequence (DNA): TGCAGCGTTGAACCCGGGGAGGCTAATGAAAAACTGTTTTTT. Protein sequence: CSVEPGEANEKLFF. Full variable domain (rest looked up from reference TRBV29-1 and TRBJ1-4): SAVISQKPSRDICQRGTSLTIQCQVDSQVTMMFWYRQQPGQSLTLIATANQGSEATYESGFVIDKFPISRPNLTFSTLTVSNMSPEDSSIYLCSVEPGEANEKLFFGSGTQLSVL.

This clonotype is a singleton in its sample. This chain links TRBV14 with TRBJ1-6; D gene ambiguous. Germline CDR1 and CDR2: SGHDN and FVKESK. The V and J ends lost 1 base and 8 bases respectively, with 6 bases between them. The CDR3 has 13 residues. CDR3 residues: CASSQVGDSPLHF. Here the CDR3 DNA reads TGTGCCAGCAGCCAAGTTGGGGATTCACCCCTCCACTTT.

The chain recombines TRBV28 with TRBJ2-3; the D gene is possibly TRBD2 (5 bases). Germline loops: CDR1 MDHEN, CDR2 SYDVKM. With 6 bases removed from V and 11 bases from J, the gap between germline ends came to 15 bases. The CDR3 is made up of 12 amino acids. CDR3 region: CASRPPAGRQYF. The CDR3 DNA reads as TGTGCCAGCAGACCCCCCGCGGGTAGGCAGTATTTT. Looking up the rest from reference TRBV28 and TRBJ2-3 gives the full variable domain: DVKVTQSSRYLVKRTGEKVFLECVQDMDHENMFWYRQDPGLGLRLIYFSYDVKMKEKGDIPEGYSVSREKKERFSLILESASTNQTSMYLCASRPPAGRQYFGPGTRLTVL.

This clonotype was found once. The chain uses TRBV7-9 and TRBJ2-7, with 9 bases lining up with TRBD2. The CDR3 is 14 amino acids. The junction had 2 bases not matched to a gene; V was cut back by 5 bases and J by 0 bases. CDR1 and CDR2 from the germline V gene are SEHNR and FQNEAQ (reference sequence). The CDR3 nucleotides are TGTGCCAGCAGCCTGACTAGCGGCTCCTACGAGCAGTACTTC. Translating gives CASSLTSGSYEQYF.

This rearrangement joins TRBV5-1 to TRBJ1-1; TRBD1 might be the D (5 bases). The CDR3 consists of 14 residues. From germline, CDR1 is SGHRS and CDR2 YFSETQ. With 4 bases removed from V and 1 base from J, the gap between germline ends came to 11 bases. The CDR3 DNA reads TGCGCCAGCAGCGGGGCAGGAGCGAACACTGAAGCTTTCTTT. This encodes CASSGAGANTEAFF.

V is TRBV5-6 and J is TRBJ1-2; D is unresolved. Germline V lookup: CDR1 SGHDT, CDR2 YYEEEE. CDR3 size: 14 residues. V lost 0 bases and J 2 bases, leaving 8 bases between the germline ends. This CDR3 reads CASSLAAGNYGYTF. The CDR3 DNA reads as TGTGCCAGCAGCTTGGCGGCGGGAAACTATGGCTACACCTTC.

This rearrangement joins TRBV12-3 or TRBV12-4 to TRBJ2-2; D might be TRBD2 (6 bases). The CDR3 runs to 14 residues. Trimming pared 8 bases from V and 4 bases from J, leaving 14 bases between. The CDR3 region is CASGPLGGTGELFF. In DNA form, the CDR3 reads TGTGCCAGCGGTCCTCTGGGGGGCACCGGGGAGCTGTTTTTT.

The chain couples TRBV25-1 to TRBJ2-4; perhaps TRBD1 as D (5 bases). Per the germline V gene, CDR1 is MGHDK and CDR2 is SYGVNS. The CDR3 consists of 13 residues. Trimming pared 3 bases from V and 9 bases from J, leaving 12 bases between. CDR3 sequence reads: CASSDGRVGIQYF. The CDR3 DNA is TGTGCCAGCAGTGATGGCAGGGTGGGCATTCAGTACTTC.

This sequence joins TRBV4-1 and TRBJ2-1; no reliable D call. The ends were cut back, 4 bases at V and 0 bases at J, with 10 bases in the middle. Germline CDR1 and CDR2: MGHRA and YSYEKL. This CDR3 is built from 15 residues. The CDR3 DNA reads TGCGCCAGCAGCCTGACGGCCAGCTCCTACAATGAGCAGTTCTTC. Residues: CASSLTASSYNEQFF.

The chain links TRBV12-3 or TRBV12-4 to TRBJ2-7; D may be TRBD2 (7 bases). CDR3 length equals 15 residues. Trimming stripped 3 bases from V and 3 bases from J, with 15 bases between. The CDR3 reads CASSFGAGEGYEQYF. The CDR3 DNA follows: TGTGCCAGCAGTTTCGGGGCAGGGGAGGGCTACGAGCAGTACTTC.

This clonotype was detected once. The rearrangement links TRBV27 to TRBJ2-3, with 9 bases fitting TRBD2. V gave up 5 bases and J gave up 3 bases; unmatched junction bases: 9. This CDR3 spans 16 amino acids. The V gene's germline CDR1 is MNHEY and CDR2 SMNVEV (reference sequence). CDR3 loop: CASSPLAGVGTDTQYF. For the CDR3, the DNA is TGTGCCAGCAGTCCATTAGCGGGAGTCGGGACAGATACGCAGTATTTT.

The chain combines TRBV7-3 with TRBJ2-3; 8 nucleotides align to TRBD2. The CDR3 loop spans 14 amino acids. The V gene end was trimmed by 5 bases and the J gene end by 3 bases; junction bases not matched to a gene: 4. The germline V gene encodes CDR1 SGHTA and CDR2 FQGTGA. The CDR3 region is CASSLGLVTDTQYF. The CDR3 coding sequence is TGTGCCAGCAGCCTGGGACTAGTAACAGATACGCAGTATTTT.

This chain uses TRBV19 with TRBJ2-4, with 8 bases identical to TRBD1. The junction had 7 bases not matched to a gene; V was cut back by 3 bases and J by 3 bases. Germline lookup yields CDR1 LNHDA and CDR2 SQIVND (reference sequence). This CDR3 has 16 residues. CDR3 DNA: TGTGCCAGTAGTATGGGCAGGGGGCATGGCAAAAACATTCAGTACTTC. It encodes CASSMGRGHGKNIQYF.

The V gene is TRBV7-3, the J gene TRBJ2-1, with 7 bases aligning to TRBD1. Germline values: CDR1 SGHTA, CDR2 FQGTGA. V trimming: 4 bases; J trimming: 4 bases; junction bases outside the gene matches: 13. This CDR3 has 17 residues. CDR3 nucleotides: TGTGCCAGCAGCTATACTCCGGGACAGCCTAAATACAATGAGCAGTTCTTC. It is translated as CASSYTPGQPKYNEQFF.

This clonotype appeared once. V gene TRBV12-3 or TRBV12-4 combines with J gene TRBJ1-5; no clear D gene. This CDR3 is 11 amino acids long. V gave up 2 bases and J gave up 9 bases, with 5 bases separating them. In DNA, the CDR3 is TGTGCCAGCAGTTTAATTGGGCCCCAGCATTTT. It encodes CASSLIGPQHF.

This sequence joins TRBV20-1 and TRBJ1-1; D call uncertain. CDR1 and CDR2 (germline): DFQATT, SNEGSKA (reference sequence). Trimming left V 3 bases short and J 2 bases short, with 4 bases between. The CDR3 extends over 11 amino acids. As DNA, the CDR3 is TGCAGTGCTAGTTTAAACACTGAAGCTTTCTTT. Translation gives CSASLNTEAFF.

This clonotype appeared a single time. The chain has TRBV20-1 and TRBJ1-1; D uncertain. From germline, CDR1 is DFQATT and CDR2 SNEGSKA (reference sequence). The length of the CDR3 is 16 residues. With 0 bases removed from V and 0 bases from J, the gap between germline ends came to 14 bases. In DNA form, the CDR3 reads TGCAGTGCTAGAGATATTCGCGCGGTGATGAACACTGAAGCTTTCTTT. This sequence encodes CSARDIRAVMNTEAFF.

J is TRBJ2-7 and V is TRBV12-3 or TRBV12-4, with TRBD1 identical over 9 bases. The V segment lost 6 bases and the J segment 5 bases; nucleotides outside the gene matches: 11. This CDR3 has 15 amino acids. The CDR3 loop is CASSSMRDRAHEQYF. DNA for the CDR3: TGTGCCAGCAGCTCGATGAGGGACAGGGCTCACGAGCAGTACTTC.

J is TRBJ2-7 and V is TRBV7-2, with TRBD1 as a possible D gene (5 bases). Germline values: CDR1 SGHTA, CDR2 FQGNSA. The CDR3 sequence is 13 residues long. Trimming took off 3 bases at V and 3 bases at J, with 9 bases between the two ends. CDR3 sequence: CASSFGQHYEQYF. In nucleotides, the CDR3 is TGTGCCAGCAGCTTCGGACAACACTACGAGCAGTACTTC.

The V and J genes are TRBV5-1 and TRBJ1-2; D is unclear. Germline CDR1 and CDR2: SGHRS and YFSETQ. The CDR3 has 13 residues. Trimming took off 3 bases at V and 3 bases at J, with 9 bases between the two ends. The CDR3 reads CASSSLSDYGYTF. In DNA form, the CDR3 reads TGCGCCAGCAGCTCGTTATCTGACTATGGCTACACCTTC.

As for this clonotype: A read error may produce the germline difference seen at one junction end. This rearrangement joins TRBV5-1 to TRBJ2-7; D uncertain. The CDR3 contains 18 residues. In germline, CDR1 is SGHRS, CDR2 YFSETQ. The CDR3 sequence is CASSLGKGLAIVSYEQYF. In DNA form, the CDR3 reads TGCGCCAGCAGTTTGGGTAAAGGCCTCGCCATAGTCTCCTACGAGCAGTACTTC.